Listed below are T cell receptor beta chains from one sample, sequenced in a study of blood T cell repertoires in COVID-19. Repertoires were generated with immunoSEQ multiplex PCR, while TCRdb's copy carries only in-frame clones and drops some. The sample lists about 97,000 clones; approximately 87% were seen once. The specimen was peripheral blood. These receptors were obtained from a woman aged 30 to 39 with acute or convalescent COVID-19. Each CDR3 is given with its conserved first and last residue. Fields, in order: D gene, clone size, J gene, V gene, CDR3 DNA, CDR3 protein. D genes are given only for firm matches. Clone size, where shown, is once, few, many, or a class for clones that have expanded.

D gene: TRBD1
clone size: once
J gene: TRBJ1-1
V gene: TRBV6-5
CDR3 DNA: TGTGCCAGCAGTTACCGACGGACAGGGGAAGGAACTGAAGCTTTCTTT
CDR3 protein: CASSYRRTGEGTEAFF

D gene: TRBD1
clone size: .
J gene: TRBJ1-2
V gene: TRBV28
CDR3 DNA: TGTGCCAGCAGTTTTACAGGGGGCACGACCTACACCTTC
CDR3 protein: CASSFTGGTTYTF

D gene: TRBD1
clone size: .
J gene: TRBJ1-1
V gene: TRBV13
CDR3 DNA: TGTGCCACCCAGACAGGGGGGAGGGCTGAAGCTTTCTTT
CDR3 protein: CATQTGGRAEAFF

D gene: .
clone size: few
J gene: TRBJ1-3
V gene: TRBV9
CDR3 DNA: TGTGCCAGCAGCGTAACCCCCCCGGGGGGACCTGGAAACACCATATATTTT
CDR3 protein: CASSVTPPGGPGNTIYF

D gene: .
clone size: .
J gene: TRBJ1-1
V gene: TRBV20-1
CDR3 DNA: TGCAGTGCTCCGGGGGGCTTCGAAGCTTTCTTT
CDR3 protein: CSAPGGFEAFF

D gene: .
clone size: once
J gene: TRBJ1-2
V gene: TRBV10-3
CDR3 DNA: TGTGCCATCAGTGAGAGGGGACAATTTGCCTCCTCGAACTATGGCTACACCTTC
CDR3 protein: CAISERGQFASSNYGYTF

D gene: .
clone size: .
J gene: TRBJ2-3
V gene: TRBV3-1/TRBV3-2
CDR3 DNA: TGTGCCAGCAGCCAAAGGGGCCCAACGCAGTATTTT
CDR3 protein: CASSQRGPTQYF

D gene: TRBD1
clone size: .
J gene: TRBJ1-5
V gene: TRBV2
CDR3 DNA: TGTGCCAGCACAGGGACAGGGGGAAATCAGCCCCAGCATTTT
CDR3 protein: CASTGTGGNQPQHF

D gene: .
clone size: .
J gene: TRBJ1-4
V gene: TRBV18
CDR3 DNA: TGTGCCAGCTCACCCGACAGAAAGAGTAATGAAAAACTGTTTTTT
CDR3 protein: CASSPDRKSNEKLFF

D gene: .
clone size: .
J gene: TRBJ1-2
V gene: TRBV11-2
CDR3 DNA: TGTGCCAGCAGCTACCGCGGGGGTGGGTACAACTATGGCTACACCTTC
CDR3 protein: CASSYRGGGYNYGYTF

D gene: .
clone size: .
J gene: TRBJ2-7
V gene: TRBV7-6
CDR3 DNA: TGTGCCAGCAGCTTAGGGGGGGGCAGCGCCTACGAGCAGTACTTC
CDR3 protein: CASSLGGGSAYEQYF

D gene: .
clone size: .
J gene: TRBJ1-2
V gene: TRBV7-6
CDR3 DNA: TGTGCCAGCAGCTTAGCCCAGGGATCGGAGGGCTACACCTTC
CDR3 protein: CASSLAQGSEGYTF

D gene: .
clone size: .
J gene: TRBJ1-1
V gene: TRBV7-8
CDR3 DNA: TGTGCCAGCAGCTTAGCTGGCAGGGTTTCGCACACTGAAGCTTTCTTT
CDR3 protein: CASSLAGRVSHTEAFF

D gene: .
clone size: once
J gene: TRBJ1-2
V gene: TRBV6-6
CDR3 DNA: TGTGCCACCGGATTGATTCGGGGTAACTATGGCTACACCTTC
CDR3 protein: CATGLIRGNYGYTF

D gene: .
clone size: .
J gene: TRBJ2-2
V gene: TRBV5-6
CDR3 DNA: TGTGCCAGCAGCCCTACTACTCATACAGGGACGAACACCGGGGAGCTGTTTTTT
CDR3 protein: CASSPTTHTGTNTGELFF

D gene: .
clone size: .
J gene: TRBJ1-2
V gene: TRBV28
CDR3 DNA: TGTGCCAGCAGTTTATCCTTCGATGGCTACACCTTC
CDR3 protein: CASSLSFDGYTF

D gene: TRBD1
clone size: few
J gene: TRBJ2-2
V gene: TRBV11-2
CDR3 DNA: TGTGCCAGCAGCTTCGAGACAGGGGGCCGAACCGGGGAGCTGTTTTTT
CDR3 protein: CASSFETGGRTGELFF

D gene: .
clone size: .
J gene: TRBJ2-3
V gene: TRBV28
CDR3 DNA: TGTGCCAGCACAGCCAGGGTGGGGACAGATACGCAGTATTTT
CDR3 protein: CASTARVGTDTQYF

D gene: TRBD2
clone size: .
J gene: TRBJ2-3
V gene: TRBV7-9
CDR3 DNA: TGTGCCAGCAGCCCCCCTGGACTAGCGGGGAGAGATACGCAGTATTTT
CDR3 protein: CASSPPGLAGRDTQYF

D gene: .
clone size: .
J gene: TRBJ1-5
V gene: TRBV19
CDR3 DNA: TGTGCCAGTAGTATTGAGAATCAGCCCCAGCATTTT
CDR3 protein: CASSIENQPQHF

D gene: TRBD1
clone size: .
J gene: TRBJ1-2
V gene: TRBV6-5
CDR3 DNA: TGTGCCAGCAGCACTCGGACAGGGGCGGGGTATGGCTACACCTTC
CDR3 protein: CASSTRTGAGYGYTF

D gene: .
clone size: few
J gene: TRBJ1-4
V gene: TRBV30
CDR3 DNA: TGTGCCTGGAGTGTGGACAGCGTCGTCGGTGAAAAACTGTTTTTT
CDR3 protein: CAWSVDSVVGEKLFF

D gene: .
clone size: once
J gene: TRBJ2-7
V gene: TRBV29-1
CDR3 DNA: TGCAGCGTTGAAGATAGGCAGGAGGGCTACGAGCAGTACTTC
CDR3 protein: CSVEDRQEGYEQYF

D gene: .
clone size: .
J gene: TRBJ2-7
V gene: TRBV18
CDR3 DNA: TGTGCCAGCTCAGACGACAGAGGAGGGTACGAGCAGTACTTC
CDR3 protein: CASSDDRGGYEQYF

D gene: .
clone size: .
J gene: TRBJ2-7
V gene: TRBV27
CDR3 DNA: TGTGCCAGCAGTTTCCGAGAAGACTCCTACGAGCAGTACTTC
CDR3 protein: CASSFREDSYEQYF

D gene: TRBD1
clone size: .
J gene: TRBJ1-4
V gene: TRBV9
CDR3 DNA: TGTGCCAGCAGCGTGGGACAGGGAACTAATGAAAAACTGTTTTTT
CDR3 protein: CASSVGQGTNEKLFF

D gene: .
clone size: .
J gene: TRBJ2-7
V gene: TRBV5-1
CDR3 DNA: TGCGCCAGCAGCTTGGTAATAGGGGGCTCCTACGAGCAGTACTTC
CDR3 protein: CASSLVIGGSYEQYF

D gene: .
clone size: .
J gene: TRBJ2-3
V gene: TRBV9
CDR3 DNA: TGTGCCAGCAGCCCCGGGGAGCCAGATACGCAGTATTTT
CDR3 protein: CASSPGEPDTQYF

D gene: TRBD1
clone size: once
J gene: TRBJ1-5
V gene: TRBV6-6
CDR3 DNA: TGTGCCAGCAGGCGACTCCCGGGACAGGGAGTGGGCAATCAGCCCCAGCATTTT
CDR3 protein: CASRRLPGQGVGNQPQHF

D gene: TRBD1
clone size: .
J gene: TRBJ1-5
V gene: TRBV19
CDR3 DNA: TGTGCCAGTAAGCCTGGGCAGGGGGCCGGAGGCAATCAGCCCCAGCATTTT
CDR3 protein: CASKPGQGAGGNQPQHF

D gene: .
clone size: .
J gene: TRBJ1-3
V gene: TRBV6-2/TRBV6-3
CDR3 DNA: TGTGCCAGCAGTTACTCTGGGGCGGCAGGAAACACCATATATTTT
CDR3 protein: CASSYSGAAGNTIYF

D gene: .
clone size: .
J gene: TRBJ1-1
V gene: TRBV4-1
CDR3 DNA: TGCGCCAGCAGCGGCCACAGGAACACTGAAGCTTTCTTT
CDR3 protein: CASSGHRNTEAFF